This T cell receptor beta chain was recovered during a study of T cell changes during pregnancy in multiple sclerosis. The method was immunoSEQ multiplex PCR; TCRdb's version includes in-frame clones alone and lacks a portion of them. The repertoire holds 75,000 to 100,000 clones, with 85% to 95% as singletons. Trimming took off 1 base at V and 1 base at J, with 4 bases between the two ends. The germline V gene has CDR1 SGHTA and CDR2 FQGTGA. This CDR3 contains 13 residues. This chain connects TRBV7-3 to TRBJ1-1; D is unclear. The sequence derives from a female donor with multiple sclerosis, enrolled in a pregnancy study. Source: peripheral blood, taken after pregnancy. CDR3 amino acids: CASSLNTNTEAFF. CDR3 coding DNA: TGTGCCAGCAGCTTAAACACGAACACTGAAGCTTTCTTT.